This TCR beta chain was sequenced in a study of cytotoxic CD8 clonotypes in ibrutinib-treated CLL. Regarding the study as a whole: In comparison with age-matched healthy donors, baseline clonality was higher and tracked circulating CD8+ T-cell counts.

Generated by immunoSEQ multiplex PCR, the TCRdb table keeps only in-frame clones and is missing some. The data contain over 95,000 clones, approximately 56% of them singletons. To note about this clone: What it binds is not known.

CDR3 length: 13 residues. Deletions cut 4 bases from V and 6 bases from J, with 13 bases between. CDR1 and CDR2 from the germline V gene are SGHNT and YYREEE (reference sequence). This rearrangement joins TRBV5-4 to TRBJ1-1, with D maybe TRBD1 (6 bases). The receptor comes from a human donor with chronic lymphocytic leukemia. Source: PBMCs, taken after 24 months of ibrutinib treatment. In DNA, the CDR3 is TGTGCCAGCAGCGTCGACGGGGGCGCTGAAGCTTTCTTT. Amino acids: CASSVDGGAEAFF.